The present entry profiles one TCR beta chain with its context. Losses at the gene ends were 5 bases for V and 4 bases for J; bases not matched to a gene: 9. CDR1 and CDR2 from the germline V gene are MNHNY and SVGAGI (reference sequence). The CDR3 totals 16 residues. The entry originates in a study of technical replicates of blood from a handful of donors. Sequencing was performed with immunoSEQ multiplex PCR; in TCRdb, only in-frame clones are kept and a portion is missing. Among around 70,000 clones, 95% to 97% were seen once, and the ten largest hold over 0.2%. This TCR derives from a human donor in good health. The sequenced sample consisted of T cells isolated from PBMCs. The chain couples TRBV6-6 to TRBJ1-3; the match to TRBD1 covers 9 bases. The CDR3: CASSQTNRGLGNTIYF. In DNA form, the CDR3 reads TGTGCCAGCAGTCAGACTAACAGGGGGCTCGGAAACACCATATATTTT.